What follows is one T cell receptor beta chain and its context. Its specificity is not known. The sample belongs to a study of shared clonotypes between healthy human individuals. Study context: Each donor contributed plates that comprised three CD4 naive, three CD4 memory, two CD8 naive and one CD8 memory.

For sorted subsets, approximately 0.2 ug DNA per replicate equaled approximately 30,000 T cell genomes. Clones were read by immunoSEQ multiplex PCR, and TCRdb kept only the in-frame ones, dropping some. The sample has some 2 million clones; around 95% are singletons. The CDR3 length is 15 residues. The germline V gene encodes CDR1 SEHNR and CDR2 FQNEAQ (reference sequence). Trimming stripped 0 bases from V and 6 bases from J, with 13 bases between. Findings and limits, study-wide: Sorted-subset samples were not fully sequenced, rarefaction indicated. Only a few donors were included, so the genetic and exposure-history diversity represented was limited.

The J gene is TRBJ2-3, the V gene TRBV7-9; D is perhaps TRBD1 (5 bases). Specimen: naive CD4+ T cells sorted from blood. The subset denotes: CD45RA+ positively selected. The sequence was obtained from a young man in good health. The CDR3 region is CASSLAPLTVDTQYF. In DNA form, the CDR3 reads TGTGCCAGCAGCTTAGCGCCATTGACAGTGGATACGCAGTATTTT.